Following are 19 T cell receptor beta chains from one sample sequenced in a study of regulatory T cells in long-lasting Graves disease. Sequencing libraries for TCR beta were prepared with iRepertoire HTBI primers and Arm-PCR of CDR3 regions. One entry per CDR3 protein results from TCRdb running MiXCR on the multiplex PCR reads. The table has a few hundred thousand distinct CDR3 sequences, roughly 18% seen once. Time point here: newly diagnosed GD, antithyroid drugs for less than 3 months. RNA from PBMCs was the source of the TCR library. The sample consisted of peripheral blood mononuclear cells (PBMCs), taken at new diagnosis, from a patient treated with antithyroid drugs. Every receptor here comes from a female donor with Graves disease.

The table lists this clonotype with many counts. For the CDR3, the DNA is TGTGCCAGCAGCTTAGGACAGGGTGTCACTGAAGCTTTCTTT. Protein: CASSLGQGVTEAFF. This sequence joins TRBV11-2 and TRBJ1-1, with TRBD1 matching 7 bases. V trimming: 1 base; J trimming: 4 bases; junction bases outside the gene matches: 3. The CDR3 extends over 14 amino acids. The germline CDR1 and CDR2 sequences are SGHAT and FQNNGV.

There are many counts of this clonotype. The rearrangement uses TRBV7-2 and TRBJ2-2; D is uncertain. Deletions cut 2 bases from V and 1 base from J, with 5 bases between. The CDR3 sequence is 14 residues long. The germline CDR1 and CDR2 sequences are SGHTA and FQGNSA. CDR3 region: CASSLYRNTGELFF. In nucleotides, the CDR3 is TGTGCCAGCAGCTTATATCGGAACACCGGGGAGCTGTTTTTT.

Many counts were recorded for this clonotype. The chain is built from TRBV2 and TRBJ1-1; unclear D gene. V gave up 8 bases and J gave up 1 base, with 5 bases separating them. Germline values: CDR1 SNHLY, CDR2 FYNNEI. The CDR3 covers 11 residues. CDR3 region: CASVRNTEAFF. CDR3 nucleotides: TGTGCCAGCGTGAGGAACACTGAAGCTTTCTTT.

Only one count was recorded for this clonotype. Given a much more abundant clone one base away, this may be a read error. V is TRBV3-1 and J is TRBJ2-6; 7 nucleotides agree with TRBD1. CDR1 and CDR2 from the germline V gene are LGHDT and YNNKEL (reference sequence). This CDR3 comprises 16 residues. The CDR3 sequence is CASSQYRGPGANVLAF. The CDR3 DNA follows: TGTGCCAGCAGCCAGTACAGGGGCCCTGGGGCCAACGTCCTGGCTTTC.

This clonotype appeared many times. V is TRBV7-9 and J is TRBJ2-7; D is perhaps TRBD2 (6 bases). V dropped 6 bases and J dropped 4 bases, with 13 bases sitting between them. The CDR3 runs 13 residues. CDR1 and CDR2 (germline): SEHNR, FQNEAQ (reference sequence). The CDR3 bases are TGTGCCAGCAGTCGGCAGGGAGGATACGAGCAGTACTTC. This encodes CASSRQGGYEQYF.

This clonotype was counted at least ten times. The chain links TRBV24-1 to TRBJ2-1; a weak D match, TRBD2 (6 bases). Trimming took 9 bases from V and 2 from J, leaving 16 bases between them. Germline V lookup: CDR1 KGHDR, CDR2 SFDVKD. CDR3 size: 15 residues. The CDR3 reads CATSLSGAAYNEQFF. The CDR3 bases are TGTGCCACCTCCCTTAGCGGCGCGGCCTACAATGAGCAGTTCTTC.

The rearrangement uses TRBV11-3 and TRBJ1-2, with TRBD1 identical over 8 bases. J was trimmed by 2 bases and V by 5 bases; bases with no gene match: 13. The length of the CDR3 is 17 residues. Looked up from germline, CDR1 is SGHNT and CDR2 is YENEEA. CDR3 sequence reads: CASSPRGQGSNNYGYTF. Written as DNA, the CDR3 is TGTGCCAGCAGCCCTAGAGGACAGGGATCTAACAACTATGGCTACACCTTC.

The J gene is TRBJ2-3, the V gene TRBV6-2 or TRBV6-3; the D is unclear. This CDR3 spans 10 amino acids. Germline V lookup: CDR1 MNHEY, CDR2 SVGEGT. DNA of the CDR3: TGTGTCGCGAGGAGAGATACGCAGTATTTT. The encoded protein is CVARRDTQYF.

This clonotype was detected ten times or more. This CDR3 reads CASSLRGGTNEKLFF. Here the CDR3 DNA reads TGTGCCAGCAGCCTTCGTGGGGGAACTAATGAAAAACTGTTTTTT. V gene TRBV11-2 combines with J gene TRBJ1-4; D may be TRBD1 (5 bases). The CDR3 is 15 amino acids. Trimming took off 5 bases at V and 1 base at J, with 11 bases between the two ends. The germline gives CDR1 SGHAT, CDR2 FQNNGV.

Many counts were recorded for this clonotype. V usage is TRBV7-9 and J usage is TRBJ2-5; 9 bases match TRBD2. Looked up from germline, CDR1 is SEHNR and CDR2 is FQNEAQ (reference sequence). This CDR3 spans 16 amino acids. Trimming took 0 bases from V and 5 from J; bases not matched to a gene: 7. The CDR3 sequence is CASSLALAGRGETQYF. In DNA, the CDR3 is TGTGCCAGCAGCTTAGCGCTAGCGGGAAGGGGGGAGACCCAGTACTTC. The whole variable domain, remainder taken from reference TRBV7-9 and TRBJ2-5, is DTGVSQNPRHKITKRGQNVTFRCDPISEHNRLYWYRQTLGQGPEFLTYFQNEAQLEKSRLLSDRFSAERPKGSFSTLEIQRTEQGDSAMYLCASSLALAGRGETQYFGPGTRLLVL.

This clonotype appeared many times. The V call is TRBV6-1, the J call TRBJ2-7, with 9 bases matching TRBD1. Germline CDR1 reads MNHNS; CDR2 reads SASEGT. The ends lost 7 bases at V and 2 bases at J; junction bases unmatched: 6. The CDR3 runs 14 residues. The CDR3, as DNA: TGTGCCAGCACCGGGGGGACAGGGACCTACGAGCAGTACTTC. Protein: CASTGGTGTYEQYF.

There are many counts of this clonotype. The J gene is TRBJ1-6, the V gene TRBV27; TRBD1 agrees at 9 bases. V lost 2 bases, J lost 4 bases, and 3 bases stayed unmatched. The CDR3 spans 16 residues. Germline V CDR1 and CDR2: MNHEY, SMNVEV (reference sequence). The CDR3 reads CASSLETGGYNSPLHF. For the CDR3, the DNA is TGTGCCAGCAGTTTAGAGACAGGGGGATATAATTCACCCCTCCACTTT.

This clonotype was recorded many times. The chain couples TRBV28 to TRBJ2-7; D unresolved. V lost 5 bases and J 2 bases, leaving 4 bases between the germline ends. The CDR3 loop spans 11 amino acids. Germline V CDR1 and CDR2: MDHEN, SYDVKM. CDR3 nucleotides: TGTGCCAGCAGTATGACCTACGAGCAGTACTTC. This sequence encodes CASSMTYEQYF.

The rearrangement uses TRBV10-1 and TRBJ2-7; D possibly matches TRBD1 or TRBD2 (5 bases each). The V end was cut by 3 bases, the J end by 6 bases, with 18 bases between. There are 15 residues in the CDR3. Germline CDR1 and CDR2: WNHNN and SYGVQD (reference sequence). The CDR3 sequence is CASSDGTDRSREQYF. DNA for the CDR3: TGCGCCAGCAGTGATGGGACGGATCGGTCCCGCGAGCAGTACTTC.

This clonotype was observed many times. V gene TRBV7-8 combines with J gene TRBJ2-2; D is perhaps TRBD1 or TRBD2 (5 bases each). V was trimmed by 4 bases and J by 6 bases, leaving 15 bases between them. The germline V gene has CDR1 SGHVS and CDR2 FQNEAQ. The CDR3 runs to 15 residues. CDR3 sequence (DNA): TGTGCCAGCAGCTCCCTAGGGGAGCTGGCCGGGGAGCTGTTTTTT. Its protein is CASSSLGELAGELFF.

V gene TRBV6-1 combines with J gene TRBJ1-1, with 9 nucleotides matching TRBD1. V shed 7 bases and J 4 bases; nucleotides not matched to a gene: 16. The CDR3 covers 17 residues. Germline V lookup: CDR1 MNHNS, CDR2 SASEGT. DNA for the CDR3: TGTGCCAGCAATAAAAGAACCGGGACAGGGAAATTCACTGAAGCTTTCTTT. This translates into CASNKRTGTGKFTEAFF.

This chain connects TRBV11-2 to TRBJ2-7, with 10 positions matching TRBD2. Germline CDR1 and CDR2: SGHAT and FQNNGV. Losses at the gene ends were 7 bases for V and 6 bases for J; bases not matched to a gene: 18. This CDR3 comprises 17 residues. CDR3 sequence reads: CASTLRGAGGPWGEQYF. The CDR3 nucleotides read TGTGCCAGCACCCTCAGGGGAGCGGGAGGGCCCTGGGGCGAGCAGTACTTC.

The chain recombines TRBV7-8 with TRBJ1-3; D is ambiguous. Per germline, CDR1 SGHVS and CDR2 FQNEAQ. V shed 3 bases and J shed 0 bases, with 6 bases lying between them. CDR3 length equals 14 residues. This CDR3 is CASSLGLSGNTIYF. The CDR3 DNA sequence: TGTGCCAGCAGCTTGGGCCTCTCTGGAAACACCATATATTTT. Based on the CDR3 plus reference TRBV7-8 and TRBJ1-3, the full variable domain is GAGVSQSPRYKVAKRGQDVALRCDPISGHVSLFWYQQALGQGPEFLTYFQNEAQLDKSGLPSDRFFAERPEGSVSTLKIQRTQQEDSAVYLCASSLGLSGNTIYFGEGSWLTVV.

This clonotype has at least ten counts. This chain links TRBV7-9 with TRBJ2-7; 11 bases align to TRBD2. This CDR3 has 13 residues. Germline lookup yields CDR1 SEHNR and CDR2 FQNEAQ (reference sequence). With 4 bases clipped from V and 6 bases from J, the junction kept 2 bases outside the gene matches. As DNA, the CDR3 is TGTGCCAGCAGCTGGGGGACTAGCGGCGAGCAGTACTTC. Its translation: CASSWGTSGEQYF.